This passage covers 25 T cell receptor beta chains from one sample sequenced in a study of blood T cell repertoires in COVID-19. Clones were sequenced by immunoSEQ multiplex PCR, and TCRdb holds only the in-frame ones, with some missing. The sample holds about 55,000 clones, 85% seen once. Sequenced: peripheral blood. The origin of the receptors is a human donor in a cohort sampled during active COVID-19.

The V and J genes are TRBV24-1 and TRBJ2-3, with 7 nucleotides matching TRBD1. The germline gives CDR1 KGHDR, CDR2 SFDVKD. There are 14 residues in the CDR3. The trim removed 4 bases at V and 3 bases at J, leaving 3 bases unmatched. In nucleotides, the CDR3 is TGTGCCACCAGTGACTTGACAGGGACAGATACGCAGTATTTT. Encoded protein: CATSDLTGTDTQYF.

The V and J genes are TRBV5-1 and TRBJ2-2; TRBD1 matches at 7 bases. This CDR3 region has 16 residues. J lost 3 bases, V lost 2 bases, and 7 bases had no gene match. Germline V gene sequence: CDR1 SGHRS, CDR2 YFSETQ. The CDR3, as DNA: TGCGCCAGCAGCTTAGGGCCAGGGGGTCACACCGGGGAGCTGTTTTTT. It is translated as CASSLGPGGHTGELFF.

The genes are TRBV29-1 and TRBJ2-3, with a possible D match to TRBD1 (5 bases). V shed 6 bases and J shed 2 bases, with 9 bases lying between them. There are 12 residues in the CDR3. CDR1 SQVTM and CDR2 ANQGSEA come from the germline V gene. The CDR3 loop reads CSVKGPTDTQYF. Written as DNA, the CDR3 is TGCAGCGTCAAGGGGCCCACAGATACGCAGTATTTT.

This chain joins TRBV7-6 and TRBJ2-7; D possibly corresponds to TRBD1 (5 bases). This CDR3 comprises 13 residues. V was trimmed by 0 bases and J by 4 bases, leaving 7 bases between them. The germline V gene has CDR1 SGHVS and CDR2 FNYEAQ. Here the CDR3 reads CASSLAQGYEQYF. CDR3 nucleotides: TGTGCCAGCAGCTTAGCTCAGGGATACGAGCAGTACTTC.

The chain uses TRBV15 and TRBJ1-2, with D maybe TRBD1 (6 bases). The CDR3 has 14 residues. Germline V gene lookup returns CDR1 LNHNV and CDR2 YYDKDF (reference sequence). Trimming pared 5 bases from V and 7 bases from J, leaving 17 bases between. The CDR3 region has the DNA TGTGCCACCAGCCCGGCCGCAGGGGTGGGTGGCTACACCTTC. It codes for CATSPAAGVGGYTF. The variable domain in full, completed from reference TRBV15 and TRBJ1-2, reads DAMVIQNPRYQVTQFGKPVTLSCSQTLNHNVMYWYQQKSSQAPKLLFHYYDKDFNNEADTPDNFQSRRPNTSFCFLDIRSPGLGDTAMYLCATSPAAGVGGYTFGSGTRLTVV.

The rearrangement uses TRBV5-1 and TRBJ2-2; D call uncertain. Trimming pared 1 base from V and 0 bases from J, leaving 10 bases between. The CDR3 runs 16 residues. From germline, CDR1 is SGHRS and CDR2 YFSETQ. CDR3 sequence: CASSLLVNSNTGELFF. The DNA for the CDR3 is TGCGCCAGCAGCTTGCTGGTCAACTCGAACACCGGGGAGCTGTTTTTT.

The V call is TRBV5-1, the J call TRBJ2-5; TRBD1 matches at 7 bases. There are 13 residues in the CDR3. Per germline, CDR1 SGHRS and CDR2 YFSETQ. The ends lost 4 bases at V and 3 bases at J; junction bases unmatched: 3. DNA of the CDR3: TGCGCCAGCAGCCGAACAGGGGAAGAGACCCAGTACTTC. It codes for CASSRTGEETQYF.

The CDR3 DNA reads TGTGCCAGCAGCGTAGCAGCTAGCTCTCGCGAGCAGTACTTC. Amino acids: CASSVAASSREQYF. The chain recombines TRBV9 with TRBJ2-7, with D possibly being TRBD2 (5 bases). Germline loops: CDR1 SGDLS, CDR2 YYNGEE. Between the trimmed V and J ends, which lost 0 bases and 6 bases, there was a span of 13 bases. CDR3 length: 14 residues.

The CDR3 DNA reads as TGTGCCAGCAGCTTAGATTTTACAGGGGACGATGAGCAGTTCTTC. As protein: CASSLDFTGDDEQFF. This rearrangement joins TRBV11-2 to TRBJ2-1; TRBD1 agrees at 7 bases. Trimming at V came to 0 bases and at J to 8 bases, leaving 7 bases not matched to a gene. The CDR3 consists of 15 residues. CDR1 is SGHAT, CDR2 FQNNGV, per germline.

The V call is TRBV29-1, the J call TRBJ1-4; 7 bases line up with TRBD1. The germline gives CDR1 SQVTM, CDR2 ANQGSEA. This CDR3 contains 14 residues. V lost 7 bases, J lost 4 bases, and 9 bases stayed unmatched. CDR3 bases: TGCAGCGCCCAACCGACAGGGATTAATGAAAAACTGTTTTTT. The encoded protein is CSAQPTGINEKLFF.

This clone was seen a few times. The chain links TRBV18 to TRBJ1-1, with D possibly matching TRBD1 (6 bases). CDR1 and CDR2 from the germline V gene are KGHSH and LQKENI. The V and J ends lost 4 bases and 1 base respectively, with 10 bases between them. The CDR3 has 14 residues. The DNA for the CDR3 is TGTGCCAGCTCACTAGCAGGGGAGAACACTGAAGCTTTCTTT. Translating it yields CASSLAGENTEAFF.

This clone was observed once. The chain uses TRBV4-3 and TRBJ2-3; TRBD1 is a possible D gene (6 bases). Germline CDR1 is LGHNA and CDR2 is YSLEER. V shed 3 bases and J shed 0 bases, with 7 bases lying between them. The CDR3 has 14 residues. The CDR3: CASSQTGSTDTQYF. DNA of the CDR3: TGCGCCAGCAGCCAGACAGGTAGCACAGATACGCAGTATTTT.

The V gene is TRBV3-1 (or the pseudogene TRBV3-2), the J gene TRBJ2-7, with a tentative D call TRBD2 (6 bases). This CDR3 has 13 amino acids. Per germline, CDR1 LGHDT and CDR2 YNNKEL (reference sequence). Deletions cut 3 bases from V and 6 bases from J, with 12 bases between. The CDR3 loop reads CASSHTRAGEQYF. The CDR3 bases are TGTGCCAGCAGCCATACCCGAGCGGGCGAGCAGTACTTC.

The J gene is TRBJ1-5, the V gene TRBV5-5; 7 nucleotides align to TRBD1. The CDR3 covers 14 residues. V dropped 3 bases and J dropped 3; count of bases not matched to a gene: 3. CDR1 is SGHKS and CDR2 is YYEKEE in the germline V gene (reference sequence). As DNA, the CDR3 is TGTGCCAGCAGCTACGACAGGGTCAATCAGCCCCAGCATTTT. This translates into CASSYDRVNQPQHF.

This chain uses TRBV19 with TRBJ2-1; 11 bases fit TRBD2. Per germline, CDR1 LNHDA and CDR2 SQIVND (reference sequence). The CDR3 sequence is 15 residues long. Trimming removed 7 bases from V and 4 bases from J; junction bases left unmatched: 6. CDR3 coding DNA: TGTGCCAGTAAAGAGGGACTAGCGGATTACAATGAGCAGTTCTTC. Protein: CASKEGLADYNEQFF. The entire variable domain, with the rest obtained from reference TRBV19 and TRBJ2-1, is as follows: DGGITQSPKYLFRKEGQNVTLSCEQNLNHDAMYWYRQDPGQGLRLIYYSQIVNDFQKGDIAEGYSVSREKKESFPLTVTSAQKNPTAFYLCASKEGLADYNEQFFGPGTRLTVL.

This chain joins TRBV18 and TRBJ2-7; 8 bases are shared with TRBD1. With V trimmed by 5 bases and J by 6 bases, 12 bases remained unmatched. The germline CDR1 and CDR2 sequences are KGHSH and LQKENI. CDR3 length: 15 residues. The CDR3 reads CASSGSGQDRREQYF. The DNA for the CDR3 is TGTGCCAGCTCAGGATCGGGACAGGATCGTCGCGAGCAGTACTTC. Based on the CDR3 plus reference TRBV18 and TRBJ2-7, the full variable domain is NAGVMQNPRHLVRRRGQEARLRCSPMKGHSHVYWYRQLPEEGLKFMVYLQKENIIDESGMPKERFSAEFPKEGPSILRIQQVVRGDSAAYFCASSGSGQDRREQYFGPGTRLTVT.

This chain connects TRBV10-3 to TRBJ2-1; 11 positions agree with TRBD2. CDR1 and CDR2 from the germline V gene are ENHRY and SYGVKD. The CDR3 loop spans 17 amino acids. J was trimmed by 7 bases and V by 8 bases; bases with no gene match: 16. The CDR3 loop is CAIAVAQRLAGINEQFF. CDR3 DNA sequence: TGTGCCATCGCTGTCGCCCAAAGACTAGCGGGGATAAATGAGCAGTTCTTC.

Here the CDR3 reads CASSDRFRGYEQYF. In nucleotides, the CDR3 is TGTGCCAGCAGTGATCGCTTTAGGGGGTACGAGCAGTACTTC. The chain recombines TRBV6-1 with TRBJ2-7; tentative D call: TRBD1 (6 bases). The CDR3 length is 14 residues. Between the trimmed V and J ends, which lost 3 bases and 4 bases, there was a span of 13 bases. Germline CDR1 MNHNS, CDR2 SASEGT.

CDR3 loop: CASSPLAANYNEQFF. CDR3 coding DNA: TGTGCCAGCAGCCCCCTAGCGGCGAACTACAATGAGCAGTTCTTC. J is TRBJ2-1 and V is TRBV5-4; 7 bases map to TRBD2. Per the germline V gene, CDR1 is SGHNT and CDR2 is YYREEE (reference sequence). V lost 4 bases and J lost 3; bases outside the gene matches: 7. This CDR3 has 15 amino acids.

This clone was recorded only once. V is TRBV6-6 and J is TRBJ1-5; no clear D. CDR1 and CDR2 from the germline V gene are MNHNY and SVGAGI (reference sequence). V dropped 4 bases and J dropped 2 bases, with 12 bases sitting between them. The CDR3 is 15 residues long. In DNA form, the CDR3 reads TGTGCCAGCAGTTCCAGACACGACGGCAATCAGCCCCAGCATTTT. The encoded protein is CASSSRHDGNQPQHF.

The genes are TRBV27 and TRBJ2-7; 8 nucleotides match TRBD1. Germline CDR1 MNHEY, CDR2 SMNVEV (reference sequence). The CDR3 runs 16 residues. The J segment lost 0 bases and the V segment lost 1 base, leaving 5 bases of the junction unmatched. CDR3 amino acids: CASSLWTGRSSYEQYF. CDR3 nucleotide sequence: TGTGCCAGCAGTTTATGGACAGGGCGTAGCTCCTACGAGCAGTACTTC.

The chain couples TRBV7-2 to TRBJ1-1; tentatively, D is TRBD1 (5 bases). CDR3 size: 15 residues. The germline gives CDR1 SGHTA, CDR2 FQGNSA. V lost 1 base, J lost 1 base, and 10 bases lay in between. CDR3 nucleotide sequence: TGTGCCAGCAGCTTAGAGCGGGGGGGGAACACTGAAGCTTTCTTT. It translates to CASSLERGGNTEAFF.

On this clone: One end of the junction is discordant with germline, which a read error may explain. This sequence joins TRBV6-5 and TRBJ1-1, with TRBD1 identical over 12 bases. The CDR3 is made up of 15 amino acids. Germline V gene sequence: CDR1 MNHEY, CDR2 SVGAGI. CDR3 loop: CASSYTPGTGGRTSF. DNA for the CDR3: TGTGCCAGCAGTTACACACCCGGGACAGGGGGCCGTACTAGTTTT.

This CDR3 is CASSRGLGGWTEAFF. The CDR3 DNA sequence: TGTGCCAGCAGCCGGGGGTTGGGAGGATGGACTGAAGCTTTCTTT. The genes are TRBV7-2 and TRBJ1-1; D possibly corresponds to TRBD1 (5 bases). The CDR3 has 15 amino acids. Deletions cut 5 bases from V and 5 bases from J, with 18 bases between. Germline V lookup: CDR1 SGHTA, CDR2 FQGNSA.

The rearrangement uses TRBV29-1 and TRBJ2-3, with D maybe TRBD2 (5 bases). The CDR3 totals 14 residues. The germline V gene has CDR1 SQVTM and CDR2 ANQGSEA. V was clipped by 3 bases and J by 5 bases, with 15 bases between them. The CDR3 DNA follows: TGCAGCGTTGAGGCGGGTTCCCCCATAGATACGCAGTATTTT. Translated, it gives CSVEAGSPIDTQYF.